The T cell receptor beta chain described here comes from a study of T cell repertoires in cytomegalovirus infection. As for the study in general: Public TCR beta signatures marked donors with CMV infection and the matching HLA.

Findings of the study overall: It was HLA-C-restricted CMV-specific TCR beta clonotypes that dominated the response ex vivo. Public TCR beta family frequency separated CMV-and-HLA carriers, including in an independent cohort.

The CDR3 sequence is 16 residues long. CDR1 is MDHEN and CDR2 is SYDVKM in the germline V gene. After removal of 2 bases from V and 3 bases from J, the junction contained 7 bases not matched to a gene. MiXCR, applied by TCRdb to the reads, yields one record per CDR3 protein. The sample contains around 740,000 distinct CDR3 sequences, 35% to 45% of which appear only once. This clonotype was picked up a small number of times. No antigen is known for it. The sequencing sample was made of PBMCs. This TCR came from a human donor in good health (CMV status not recorded). Some clones in this sample may be carry-over from other donors' samples. The gene calls are TRBV28 and TRBJ2-4, with 7 bases identical to TRBD2. The CDR3 spells CASSLLRERDKNIQYF. The CDR3 region has the DNA TGTGCCAGCAGTTTACTCCGGGAGCGGGACAAAAACATTCAGTACTTC.